A selection of T cell receptor beta chains follows, all from one sample in a study of molecular identifiers for immune sequencing clone quantification. In TCRdb, the PCR reads were re-called with MiXCR into one record per CDR3 protein. Among under 600,000 distinct CDR3 sequences listed, 20% to 25% were seen once. Sequenced sample: naive CD8+ T cells from blood, with Jurkat cell RNA spiked in. These receptors originate from a human donor in good health. Some libraries in this study had Jurkat cell RNA spiked in. Both conserved end residues are part of each CDR3. The D gene is left open where the match is weak. Where a row states a size, it is once, few, many or the class of an expanded clone; other rows omit it.

size	V	D	J	CDR3	DNA
once	TRBV4-3	NA	TRBJ2-1	CASSQGTSRYYNEQFF	TGCGCCAGCAGCCAAGGAACTAGCAGGTACTACAATGAGCAGTTCTTC
few	TRBV10-3	TRBD1	TRBJ1-1	CAIRGTVNTEAFF	TGTGCCATCAGGGGGACAGTGAACACTGAAGCTTTCTTT
many	TRBV27	NA	TRBJ1-2	CASSLRGGAPTNYGYTF	TGTGCCAGCAGTTTGAGGGGCGGGGCCCCCACTAACTATGGCTACACCTTC
few	TRBV6-5	NA	TRBJ2-2	CASSYSTARGGELFF	TGTGCCAGCAGTTACTCGACAGCGAGAGGCGGGGAGCTGTTTTTT
NA	TRBV10-3	TRBD1	TRBJ2-3	CAISDPGQGLSDTQYF	TGTGCCATCAGTGACCCGGGACAGGGTCTTTCAGATACGCAGTATTTT
many	TRBV29-1	TRBD2	TRBJ2-7	CSARLAGAAHEQYF	TGCAGCGCTAGACTAGCGGGGGCCGCCCACGAGCAGTACTTC
NA	TRBV6-5	NA	TRBJ2-7	CASSYFSGAYEQYF	TGTGCCAGCAGTTACTTCTCGGGGGCCTACGAGCAGTACTTC
many	TRBV7-2	TRBD1	TRBJ2-5	CASSFTTGGLQETQYF	TGTGCCAGCAGCTTCACGACAGGGGGTCTCCAAGAGACCCAGTACTTC
few	TRBV27	NA	TRBJ1-1	CASSLPGPEAFF	TGTGCCAGCAGTTTACCGGGTCCCGAAGCTTTCTTT
many	TRBV28	NA	TRBJ2-7	CASIVRGGYEQYF	TGTGCCAGCATCGTGCGGGGAGGCTACGAGCAGTACTTC
many	TRBV4-1	NA	TRBJ2-5	CASSQGNSQETQYF	TGCGCCAGCAGCCAAGGGAACAGCCAAGAGACCCAGTACTTC
many	TRBV18	TRBD2	TRBJ2-7	CASSGTSGVVYEQYF	TGTGCCAGCTCAGGGACTAGCGGGGTTGTCTACGAGCAGTACTTC
few	TRBV19	NA	TRBJ2-7	CASSIGPVGEQYF	TGTGCCAGTAGTATAGGACCCGTCGGGGAGCAGTACTTC
many	TRBV6-6	NA	TRBJ2-7	CASSSTTDYEQYF	TGTGCCAGCAGTTCCACGACAGACTACGAGCAGTACTTC
few	TRBV4-1	NA	TRBJ1-6	CASSQDIQGPLHF	TGCGCCAGCAGCCAAGACATACAGGGACCCCTCCACTTT
few	TRBV19	NA	TRBJ1-1	CASSIGRSGAFF	TGTGCCAGTAGTATCGGGAGATCTGGGGCTTTCTTT
NA	TRBV20-1	NA	TRBJ1-2	CSARTGDTYYGYTF	TGCAGTGCTAGAACTGGGGACACCTACTATGGCTACACCTTC
many	TRBV7-9	TRBD1	TRBJ2-1	CASSRGQGNEQFF	TGTGCCAGCAGCAGGGGACAGGGGAATGAGCAGTTCTTC
NA	TRBV28	TRBD1	TRBJ1-2	CASNYPSARGKDGYTF	TGTGCCAGCAATTACCCGAGCGCCAGGGGGAAGGATGGCTACACCTTC
NA	TRBV7-9	TRBD2	TRBJ2-5	CASGQPPTLAEPAGGQETQYF	TGTGCCAGCGGACAGCCCCCTACACTAGCGGAGCCCGCCGGTGGACAAGAGACCCAGTACTTC
NA	TRBV10-3	NA	TRBJ1-1	CAISEAKYRNTEAFF	TGTGCCATCAGTGAGGCCAAGTACAGGAACACTGAAGCTTTCTTT
NA	TRBV27	TRBD1	TRBJ2-7	CASMPGQGLGEQYF	TGTGCCAGCATGCCGGGACAGGGTCTCGGTGAGCAGTACTTC
many	TRBV19	NA	TRBJ1-2	CASSNSPATDYGYTF	TGTGCCAGTAGTAACTCCCCGGCAACGGACTATGGCTACACCTTC
many	TRBV3-1	NA	TRBJ2-3	CASSRTEAPSTDTQYF	TGTGCCAGCAGCCGCACAGAAGCACCCAGCACAGATACGCAGTATTTT
few	TRBV11-2	TRBD2	TRBJ2-3	CASSSAPSGTWADTQYF	TGTGCCAGCAGCTCCGCTCCTAGCGGGACGTGGGCAGATACGCAGTATTTT
NA	TRBV20-1	NA	TRBJ2-7	CSARVLNNLMFSYEQYF	TGCAGTGCTAGAGTGCTTAACAACCTGATGTTCTCCTACGAGCAGTACTTC
few	TRBV6-6	TRBD1	TRBJ1-5	CASSFDRGTQPQHF	TGTGCCAGCAGTTTTGACAGGGGGACTCAGCCCCAGCATTTT
many	TRBV12-3/TRBV12-4	TRBD1	TRBJ2-3	CASGQGIDTQYF	TGTGCCAGCGGACAGGGGATAGATACGCAGTATTTT
many	TRBV4-1	NA	TRBJ1-5	CASSPTTAYPSNQPQHF	TGCGCCAGCAGCCCAACAACAGCGTACCCTAGCAATCAGCCCCAGCATTTT
few	TRBV7-2	NA	TRBJ2-5	CASSPLGGRSEETQYF	TGTGCCAGCAGCCCCCTGGGGGGTAGGAGCGAAGAGACCCAGTACTTC
NA	TRBV11-2	NA	TRBJ2-2	CASSFYRDFRGELFF	TGTGCCAGCAGCTTTTACCGGGATTTCCGCGGGGAGCTGTTTTTT
few	TRBV30	NA	TRBJ2-7	CAWSDMGNSYEQYF	TGTGCCTGGAGCGACATGGGTAACTCCTACGAGCAGTACTTC
many	TRBV3-1	NA	TRBJ1-1	CASSPGKMNTEAFF	TGTGCCAGCTCGCCAGGTAAGATGAACACTGAAGCTTTCTTT
NA	TRBV20-1	TRBD1	TRBJ1-2	CSAWDRDDYGYTF	TGCAGTGCCTGGGACAGGGATGATTATGGCTACACCTTC
few	TRBV12-3/TRBV12-4	TRBD1	TRBJ2-5	CASGGQYETQYF	TGTGCCAGTGGGGGACAGTACGAGACCCAGTACTTC
NA	TRBV30	NA	TRBJ2-4	CAWMSDPAKNIRYF	TGTGCCTGGATGTCAGATCCGGCCAAAAACATTCGGTACTTC
many	TRBV7-9	NA	TRBJ1-4	CASSPPPDNEKLFF	TGTGCCAGCAGCCCCCCCCCCGACAATGAAAAACTGTTTTTT
few	TRBV30	NA	TRBJ2-7	CAWSVVLANEQYF	TGTGCCTGGAGTGTAGTTCTTGCCAACGAGCAGTACTTC
NA	TRBV28	NA	TRBJ1-5	CASSPRQVNQPQHF	TGTGCCAGCAGTCCAAGACAGGTTAATCAGCCCCAGCATTTT
few	TRBV19	NA	TRBJ1-6	CAGGEGGLDSPLHF	TGTGCCGGCGGGGAGGGAGGCCTGGATTCACCCCTCCACTTT
many	TRBV14	TRBD2	TRBJ2-1	CASSRPSGRAYNEQFF	TGTGCCAGCAGCCGTCCTAGCGGGAGGGCTTACAATGAGCAGTTCTTC
NA	TRBV19	TRBD2	TRBJ2-3	CASKSGGYGTDTQYF	TGTGCCAGTAAGTCCGGGGGGTATGGCACAGATACGCAGTATTTT
few	TRBV11-2	NA	TRBJ1-5	CASSLGAVSNQPQHF	TGTGCCAGCAGCTTAGGAGCGGTTTCCAATCAGCCCCAGCATTTT
NA	TRBV20-1	NA	TRBJ1-1	CSARDWSGYTEAFF	TGCAGTGCTAGAGATTGGTCGGGTTACACTGAAGCTTTCTTT
many	TRBV20-1	NA	TRBJ2-7	CSAAGHFVSRDSYEQYF	TGCAGTGCTGCCGGTCACTTCGTGTCCCGAGATTCCTACGAGCAGTACTTC
many	TRBV5-4	TRBD2	TRBJ2-1	CASSFSSGGAGEQFF	TGTGCCAGCAGCTTCTCTAGCGGGGGGGCAGGTGAGCAGTTCTTC
NA	TRBV20-1	NA	TRBJ1-4	CSVVATNEKLFF	TGCAGTGTAGTTGCAACTAATGAAAAACTGTTTTTT
NA	TRBV20-1	NA	TRBJ2-5	CSARERWRETQYF	TGCAGTGCTAGAGAAAGGTGGAGAGAGACCCAGTACTTC
NA	TRBV11-2	NA	TRBJ2-5	CASIPFSGEVTQYF	TGTGCCAGCATCCCCTTTTCGGGGGAGGTGACCCAGTACTTC
many	TRBV20-1	NA	TRBJ2-7	CSAAGRDDWYEQYF	TGCAGTGCTGCCGGGCGGGATGATTGGTACGAGCAGTACTTC
many	TRBV5-4	NA	TRBJ2-7	CASSLTAGSYEQYF	TGTGCCAGCAGCTTGACGGCAGGGTCCTACGAGCAGTACTTC
many	TRBV27	TRBD1	TRBJ2-7	CASSLRDRTHEQYF	TGTGCCAGCAGTCTCCGGGACAGGACGCACGAGCAGTACTTC
few	TRBV7-9	NA	TRBJ2-7	CASSSNAPPSSYEQYF	TGTGCCAGCAGTTCGAACGCTCCACCAAGCTCCTACGAGCAGTACTTC
few	TRBV6-5	NA	TRBJ2-7	CASSYSKLGYYEQYF	TGTGCCAGCAGTTACTCGAAGTTGGGCTACTACGAGCAGTACTTC